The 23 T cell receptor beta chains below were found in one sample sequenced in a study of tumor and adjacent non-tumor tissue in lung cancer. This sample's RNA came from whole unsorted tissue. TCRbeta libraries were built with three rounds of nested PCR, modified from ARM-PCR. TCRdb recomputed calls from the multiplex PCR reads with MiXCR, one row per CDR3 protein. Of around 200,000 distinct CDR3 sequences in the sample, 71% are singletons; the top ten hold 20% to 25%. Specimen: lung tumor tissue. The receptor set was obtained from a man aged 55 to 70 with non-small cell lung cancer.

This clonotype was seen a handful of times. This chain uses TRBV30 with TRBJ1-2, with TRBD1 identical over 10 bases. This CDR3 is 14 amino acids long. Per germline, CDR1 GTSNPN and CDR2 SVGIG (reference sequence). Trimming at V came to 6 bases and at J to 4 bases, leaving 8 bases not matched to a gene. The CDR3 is CACNLRDRGYGYTF. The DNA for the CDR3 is TGTGCCTGCAACCTCCGGGACAGGGGCTATGGCTACACCTTC.

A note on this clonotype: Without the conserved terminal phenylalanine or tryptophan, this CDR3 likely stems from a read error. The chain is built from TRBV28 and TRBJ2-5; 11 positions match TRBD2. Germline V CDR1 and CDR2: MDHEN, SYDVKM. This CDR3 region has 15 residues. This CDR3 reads CACSSAVAGGETQYL. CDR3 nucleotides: TGTGCCTGCAGTTCGGCGGTAGCGGGGGGGGAGACCCAGTACTTG.

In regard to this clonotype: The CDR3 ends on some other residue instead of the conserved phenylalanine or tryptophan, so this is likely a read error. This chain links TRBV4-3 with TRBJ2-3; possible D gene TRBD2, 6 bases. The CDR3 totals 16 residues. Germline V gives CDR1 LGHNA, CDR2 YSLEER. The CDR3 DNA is TGCGCCAGCAGCCAAGATAGAGCGGGCACCGCAGATATGCAGTATTCT. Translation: CASSQDRAGTADMQYS.

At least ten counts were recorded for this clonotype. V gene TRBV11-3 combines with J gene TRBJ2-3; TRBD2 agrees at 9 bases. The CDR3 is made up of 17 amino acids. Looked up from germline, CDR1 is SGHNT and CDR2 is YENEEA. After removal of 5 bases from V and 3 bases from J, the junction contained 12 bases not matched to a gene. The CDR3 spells CASSPGLGAGGTDTQYF. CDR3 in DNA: TGTGCCAGCAGCCCCGGCTTGGGAGCGGGAGGAACAGATACGCAGTATTTT.

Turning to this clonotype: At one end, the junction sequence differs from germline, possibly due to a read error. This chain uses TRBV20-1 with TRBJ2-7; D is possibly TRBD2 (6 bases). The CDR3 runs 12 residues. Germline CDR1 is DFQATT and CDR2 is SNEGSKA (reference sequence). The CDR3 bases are TGCAGTGCCATCGGGGGAGACTCCGAGCACTACTTC. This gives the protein CSAIGGDSEHYF.

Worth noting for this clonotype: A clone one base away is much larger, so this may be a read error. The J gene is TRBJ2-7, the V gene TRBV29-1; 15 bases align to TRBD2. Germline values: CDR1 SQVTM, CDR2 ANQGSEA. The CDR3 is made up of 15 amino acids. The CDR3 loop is CSVRGTSGRLNERYF. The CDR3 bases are TGCAGCGTCAGAGGGACTAGCGGGAGGCTTAACGAGCGGTACTTC.

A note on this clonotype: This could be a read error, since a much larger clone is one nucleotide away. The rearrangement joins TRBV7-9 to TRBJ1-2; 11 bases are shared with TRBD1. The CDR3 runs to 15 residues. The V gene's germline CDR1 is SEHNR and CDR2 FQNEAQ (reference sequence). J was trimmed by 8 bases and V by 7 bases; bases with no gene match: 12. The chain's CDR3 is CASIFPGQGDGGYTF. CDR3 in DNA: TGTGCCAGCATCTTTCCGGGACAGGGGGACGGGGGCTACACCTTC.

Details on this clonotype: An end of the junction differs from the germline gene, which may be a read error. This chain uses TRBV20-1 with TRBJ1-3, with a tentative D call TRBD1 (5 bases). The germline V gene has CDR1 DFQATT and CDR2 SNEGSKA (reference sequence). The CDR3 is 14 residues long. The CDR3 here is CNARDSGPRNTIYF. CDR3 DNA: TGCAATGCTAGAGATTCAGGGCCCAGAAACACCATATATTTT.

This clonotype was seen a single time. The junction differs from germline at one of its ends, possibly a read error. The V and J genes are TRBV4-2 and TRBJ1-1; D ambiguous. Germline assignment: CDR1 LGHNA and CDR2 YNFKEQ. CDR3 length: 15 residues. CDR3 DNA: TGCGCCAGCAGCCACGCCGACACGACGATCACTGAAGCTTTCTTT. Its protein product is CASSHADTTITEAFF.

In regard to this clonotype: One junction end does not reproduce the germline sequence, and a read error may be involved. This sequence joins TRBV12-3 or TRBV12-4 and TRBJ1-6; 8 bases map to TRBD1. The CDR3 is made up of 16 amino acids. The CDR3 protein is CANTPKSQGVGSLLHF. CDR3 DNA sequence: TGTGCCAACACCCCCAAGTCACAGGGGGTTGGCTCACTCCTCCACTTT.

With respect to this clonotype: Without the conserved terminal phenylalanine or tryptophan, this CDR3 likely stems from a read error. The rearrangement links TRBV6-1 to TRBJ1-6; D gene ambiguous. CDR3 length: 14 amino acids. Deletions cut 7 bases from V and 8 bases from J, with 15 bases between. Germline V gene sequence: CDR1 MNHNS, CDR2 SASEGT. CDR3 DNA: TGTGCCAGCATGGAAAGCTTGTTCGATTCACCCCTCCACCTT. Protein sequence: CASMESLFDSPLHL.

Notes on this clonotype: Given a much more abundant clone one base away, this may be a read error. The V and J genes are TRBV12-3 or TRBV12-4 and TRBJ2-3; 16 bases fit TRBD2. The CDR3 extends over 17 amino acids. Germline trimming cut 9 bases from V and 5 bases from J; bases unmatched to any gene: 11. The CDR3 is CARSAGLAGGPGDTQYF. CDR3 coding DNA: TGTGCCAGGAGTGCGGGACTAGCGGGGGGGCCTGGAGATACGCAGTATTTT.

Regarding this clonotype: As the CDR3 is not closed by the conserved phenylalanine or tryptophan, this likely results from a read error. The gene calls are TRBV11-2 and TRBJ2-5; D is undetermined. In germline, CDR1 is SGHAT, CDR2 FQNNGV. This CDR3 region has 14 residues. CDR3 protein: CAGSPATYQETQYS. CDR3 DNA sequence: TGTGCCGGCAGCCCCGCGACGTACCAAGAGACCCAGTACTCC.

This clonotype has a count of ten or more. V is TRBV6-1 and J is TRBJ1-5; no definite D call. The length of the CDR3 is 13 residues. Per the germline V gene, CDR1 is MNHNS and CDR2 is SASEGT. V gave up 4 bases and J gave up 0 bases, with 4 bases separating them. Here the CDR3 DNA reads TGTGCCAGCAGTGTAAATAGCAATCAGCCCCAGCATTTT. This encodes CASSVNSNQPQHF.

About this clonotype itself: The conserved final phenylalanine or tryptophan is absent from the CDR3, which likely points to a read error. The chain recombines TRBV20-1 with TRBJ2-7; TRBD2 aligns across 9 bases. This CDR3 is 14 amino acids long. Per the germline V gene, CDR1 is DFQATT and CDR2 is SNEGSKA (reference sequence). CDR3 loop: CSATSGGRAYEQYL. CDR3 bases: TGCAGTGCCACTTCCGGCGGGAGGGCCTACGAACAGTACTTA.

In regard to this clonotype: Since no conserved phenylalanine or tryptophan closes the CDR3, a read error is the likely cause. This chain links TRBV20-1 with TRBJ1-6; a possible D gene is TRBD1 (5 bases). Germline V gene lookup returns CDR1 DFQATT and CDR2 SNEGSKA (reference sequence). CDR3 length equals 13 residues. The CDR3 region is CNASQGWNSPLHY. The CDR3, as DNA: TGCAATGCTAGTCAGGGCTGGAATTCACCCCTCCACTAT.

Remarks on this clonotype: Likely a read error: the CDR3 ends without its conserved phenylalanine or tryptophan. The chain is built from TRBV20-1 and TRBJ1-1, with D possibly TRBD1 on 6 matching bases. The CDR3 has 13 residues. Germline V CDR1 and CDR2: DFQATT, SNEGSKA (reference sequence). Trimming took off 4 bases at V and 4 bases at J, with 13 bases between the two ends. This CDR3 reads CSATSTGRTEAFI. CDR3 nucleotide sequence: TGCAGTGCTACTTCCACAGGGCGCACTGAAGCTTTCATT.

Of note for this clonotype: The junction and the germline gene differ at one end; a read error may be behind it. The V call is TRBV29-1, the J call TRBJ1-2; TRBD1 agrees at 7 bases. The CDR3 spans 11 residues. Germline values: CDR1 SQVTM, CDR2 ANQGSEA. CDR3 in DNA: TGCAGCGCCGGGACAGACTATGGCAACACCTTC. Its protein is CSAGTDYGNTF.

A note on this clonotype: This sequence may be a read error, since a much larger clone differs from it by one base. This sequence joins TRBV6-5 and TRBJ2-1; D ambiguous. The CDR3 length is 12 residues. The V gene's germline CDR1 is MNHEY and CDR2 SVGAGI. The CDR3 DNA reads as TGTGCCAACAGTTCTAGGTACAATGAGCAGTTCTTC. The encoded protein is CANSSRYNEQFF.

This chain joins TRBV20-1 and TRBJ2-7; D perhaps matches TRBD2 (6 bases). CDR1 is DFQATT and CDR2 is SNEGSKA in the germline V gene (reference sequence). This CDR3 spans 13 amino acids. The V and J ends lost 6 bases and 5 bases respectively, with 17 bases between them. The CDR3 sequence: CSALEGRRDEQYF. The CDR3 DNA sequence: TGCAGTGCCCTGGAGGGCCGTCGGGACGAGCAGTACTTC.

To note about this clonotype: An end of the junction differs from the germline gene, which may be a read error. The CDR3 region has the DNA TGTGTCAGCAGCCCCCGGACGGACACAGATACGCAGTTTTTT. It translates to CVSSPRTDTDTQFF. This chain connects TRBV4-2 to TRBJ2-3; a weak D match, TRBD1 (5 bases). Germline lookup yields CDR1 LGHNA and CDR2 YNFKEQ. This CDR3 is 14 amino acids long.

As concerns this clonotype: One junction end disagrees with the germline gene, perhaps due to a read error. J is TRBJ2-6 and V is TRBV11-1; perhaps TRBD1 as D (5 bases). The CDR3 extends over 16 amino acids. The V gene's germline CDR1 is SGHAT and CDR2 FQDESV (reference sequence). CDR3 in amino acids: CASSLALGPGANVLTF. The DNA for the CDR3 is TGTGCCAGCAGCTTAGCGTTAGGCCCTGGGGCCAACGTCCTAACTTTC.

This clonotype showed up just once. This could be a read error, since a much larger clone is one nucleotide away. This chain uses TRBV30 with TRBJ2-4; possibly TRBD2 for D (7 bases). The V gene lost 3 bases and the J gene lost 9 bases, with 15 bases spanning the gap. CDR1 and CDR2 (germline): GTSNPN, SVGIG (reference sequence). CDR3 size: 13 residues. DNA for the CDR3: TGTGCCTGGAGCAGGCGGGGGCGAAGCATTCAGTACTTC. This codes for CAWSRRGRSIQYF.